The clone carrying this T cell receptor beta chain appeared many times. Researchers took RNA transcripts and amplified the TCR beta CDR3 regions from them. The HTBI primer set drove a first-round RT-PCR of the TCR CDR3. Using its own MiXCR run on the multiplex PCR reads, TCRdb lists one record per CDR3 protein. The sample includes under 650,000 distinct CDR3 sequences, roughly 15% of them seen just once. These data come from a study of T cells in Graves' hyperthyroidism and ophthalmopathy. Trimming cost V 6 bases and J 5 bases, with 13 bases left between them. This CDR3 spans 14 amino acids. A lack of ophthalmopathy progression within 18 months defined stable Graves' hyperthyroidism. The diagnostic basis comprised clinical symptoms, serum thyroxine and TRAb, thyroid ultrasound and orbital computed tomography.

Sequenced: blood. The clonotype comes from a woman aged 25 to 39 with Graves' hyperthyroidism. This rearrangement joins TRBV12-3 or TRBV12-4 to TRBJ1-4; maybe TRBD1 (5 bases). CDR3 loop: CASRATGLNEKLFF. Here the CDR3 DNA reads TGTGCCAGCAGGGCTACAGGATTAAATGAAAAACTGTTTTTT.